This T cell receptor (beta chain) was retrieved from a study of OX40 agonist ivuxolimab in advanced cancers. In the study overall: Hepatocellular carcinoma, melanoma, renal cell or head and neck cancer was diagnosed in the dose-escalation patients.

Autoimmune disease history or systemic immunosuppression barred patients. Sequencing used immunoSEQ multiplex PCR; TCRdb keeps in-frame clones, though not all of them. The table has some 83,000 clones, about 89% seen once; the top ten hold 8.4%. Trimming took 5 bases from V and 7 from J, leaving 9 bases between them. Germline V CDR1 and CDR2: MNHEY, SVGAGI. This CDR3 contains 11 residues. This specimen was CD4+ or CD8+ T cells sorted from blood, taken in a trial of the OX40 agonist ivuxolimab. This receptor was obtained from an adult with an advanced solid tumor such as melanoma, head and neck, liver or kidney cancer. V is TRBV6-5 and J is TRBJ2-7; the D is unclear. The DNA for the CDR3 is TGTGCCAGCAGTCCCGGGTGGGAGCAGTACTTC. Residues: CASSPGWEQYF.